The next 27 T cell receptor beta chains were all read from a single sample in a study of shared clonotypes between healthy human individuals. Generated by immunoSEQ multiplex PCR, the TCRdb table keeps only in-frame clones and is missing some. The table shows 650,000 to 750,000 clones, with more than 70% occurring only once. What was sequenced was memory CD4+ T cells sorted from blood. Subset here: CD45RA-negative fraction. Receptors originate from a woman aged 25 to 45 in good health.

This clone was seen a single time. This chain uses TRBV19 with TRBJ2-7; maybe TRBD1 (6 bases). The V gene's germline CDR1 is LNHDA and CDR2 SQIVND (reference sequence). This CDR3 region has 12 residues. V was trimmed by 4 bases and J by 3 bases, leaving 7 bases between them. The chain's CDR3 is CASSTDSYEQYF. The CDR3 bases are TGTGCCAGTAGTACGGACAGCTACGAGCAGTACTTC. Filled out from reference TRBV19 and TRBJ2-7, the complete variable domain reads DGGITQSPKYLFRKEGQNVTLSCEQNLNHDAMYWYRQDPGQGLRLIYYSQIVNDFQKGDIAEGYSVSREKKESFPLTVTSAQKNPTAFYLCASSTDSYEQYFGPGTRLTVT.

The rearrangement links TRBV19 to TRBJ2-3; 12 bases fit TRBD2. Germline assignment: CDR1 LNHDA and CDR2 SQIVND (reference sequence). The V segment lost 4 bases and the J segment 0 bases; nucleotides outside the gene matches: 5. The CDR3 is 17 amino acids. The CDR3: CASSNRGTSGSTDTQYF. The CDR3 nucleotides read TGTGCCAGTAGTAACCGCGGGACTAGCGGGAGCACAGATACGCAGTATTTT. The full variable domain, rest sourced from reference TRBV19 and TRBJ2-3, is DGGITQSPKYLFRKEGQNVTLSCEQNLNHDAMYWYRQDPGQGLRLIYYSQIVNDFQKGDIAEGYSVSREKKESFPLTVTSAQKNPTAFYLCASSNRGTSGSTDTQYFGPGTRLTVL.

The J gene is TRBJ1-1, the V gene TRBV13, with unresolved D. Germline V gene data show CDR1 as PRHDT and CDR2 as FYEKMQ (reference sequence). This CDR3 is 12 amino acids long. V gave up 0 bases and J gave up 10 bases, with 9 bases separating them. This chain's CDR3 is CASSLGQPRAFF. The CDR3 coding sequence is TGTGCCAGCAGCTTAGGGCAGCCACGAGCTTTCTTT.

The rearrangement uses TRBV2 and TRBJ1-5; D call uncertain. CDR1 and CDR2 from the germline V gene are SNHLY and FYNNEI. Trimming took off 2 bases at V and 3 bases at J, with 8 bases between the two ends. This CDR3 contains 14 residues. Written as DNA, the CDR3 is TGTGCCAGCAGTGAAACAGAACCCAATCAGCCCCAGCATTTT. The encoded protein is CASSETEPNQPQHF.

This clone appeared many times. This CDR3 is CASSHDYLSTDTQYF. DNA for the CDR3: TGTGCCAGCAGCCACGACTATCTTAGCACAGATACGCAGTATTTT. The J gene is TRBJ2-3, the V gene TRBV7-2, with a possible D match to TRBD2 (5 bases). V was cut by 5 bases and J by 0 bases, with 12 bases left in between. The germline CDR1 and CDR2 sequences are SGHTA and FQGNSA. CDR3 length: 15 residues.

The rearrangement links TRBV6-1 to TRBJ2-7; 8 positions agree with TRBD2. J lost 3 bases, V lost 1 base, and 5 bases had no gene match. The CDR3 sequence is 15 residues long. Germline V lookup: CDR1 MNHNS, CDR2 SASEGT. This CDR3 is CASSEGTGGFYEQYF. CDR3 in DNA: TGTGCCAGCAGTGAAGGGACGGGAGGGTTCTACGAGCAGTACTTC.

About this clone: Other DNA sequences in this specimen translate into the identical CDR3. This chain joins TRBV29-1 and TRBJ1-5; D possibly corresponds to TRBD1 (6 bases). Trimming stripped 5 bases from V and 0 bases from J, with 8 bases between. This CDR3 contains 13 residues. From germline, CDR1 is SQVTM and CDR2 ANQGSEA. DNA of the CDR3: TGCAGCGTTAGGACAGATAGCAATCAGCCCCAGCATTTT. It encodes CSVRTDSNQPQHF.

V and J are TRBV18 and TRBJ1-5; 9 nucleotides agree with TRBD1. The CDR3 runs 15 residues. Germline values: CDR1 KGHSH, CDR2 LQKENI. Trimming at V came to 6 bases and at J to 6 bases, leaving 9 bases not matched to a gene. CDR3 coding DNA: TGTGCCAGCTCGCAAGAACAGGGGGCTGGTCAGCCCCAGCATTTT. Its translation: CASSQEQGAGQPQHF.

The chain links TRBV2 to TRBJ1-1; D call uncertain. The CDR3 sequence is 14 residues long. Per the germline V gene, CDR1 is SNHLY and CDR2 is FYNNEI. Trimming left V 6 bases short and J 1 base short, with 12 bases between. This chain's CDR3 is CASSEIPGNTEAFF. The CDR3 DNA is TGTGCCAGCAGCGAAATCCCAGGGAACACTGAAGCTTTCTTT.

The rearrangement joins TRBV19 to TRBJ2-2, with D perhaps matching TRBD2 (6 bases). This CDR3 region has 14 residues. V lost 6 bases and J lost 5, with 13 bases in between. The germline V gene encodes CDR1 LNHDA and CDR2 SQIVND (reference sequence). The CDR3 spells CASRMGGGTGELFF. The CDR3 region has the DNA TGTGCCAGTAGAATGGGTGGGGGGACCGGGGAGCTGTTTTTT.

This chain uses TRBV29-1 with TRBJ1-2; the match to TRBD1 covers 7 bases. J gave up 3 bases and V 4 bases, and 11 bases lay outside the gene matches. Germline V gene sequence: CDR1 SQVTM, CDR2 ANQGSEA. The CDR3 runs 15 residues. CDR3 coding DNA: TGCAGCGTTGTCCCATCCCGGGACAGTGACTATGGCTACACCTTC. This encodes CSVVPSRDSDYGYTF.

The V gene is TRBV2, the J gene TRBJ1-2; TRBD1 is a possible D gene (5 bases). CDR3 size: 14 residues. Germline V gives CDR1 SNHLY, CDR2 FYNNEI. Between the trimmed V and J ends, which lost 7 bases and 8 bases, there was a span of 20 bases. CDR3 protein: CASNRDEGQEGYTF. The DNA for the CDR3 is TGTGCCAGCAATCGGGACGAGGGTCAGGAGGGCTACACCTTC.

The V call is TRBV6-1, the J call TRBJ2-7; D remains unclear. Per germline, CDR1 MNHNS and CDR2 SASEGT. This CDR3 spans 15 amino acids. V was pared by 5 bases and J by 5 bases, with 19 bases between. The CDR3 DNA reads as TGTGCCAGCAGTCAGGCAATAGGGCCGGGCCACGAGCAGTACTTC. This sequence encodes CASSQAIGPGHEQYF.

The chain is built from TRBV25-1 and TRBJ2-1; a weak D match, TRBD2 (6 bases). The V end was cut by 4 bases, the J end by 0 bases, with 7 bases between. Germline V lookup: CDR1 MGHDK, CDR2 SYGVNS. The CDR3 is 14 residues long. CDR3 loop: CASSVAASYNEQFF. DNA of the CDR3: TGTGCCAGCAGTGTAGCGGCCTCCTACAATGAGCAGTTCTTC. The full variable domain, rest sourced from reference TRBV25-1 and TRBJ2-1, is EADIYQTPRYLVIGTGKKITLECSQTMGHDKMYWYQQDPGMELHLIHYSYGVNSTEKGDLSSESTVSRIRTEHFPLTLESARPSHTSQYLCASSVAASYNEQFFGPGTRLTVL.

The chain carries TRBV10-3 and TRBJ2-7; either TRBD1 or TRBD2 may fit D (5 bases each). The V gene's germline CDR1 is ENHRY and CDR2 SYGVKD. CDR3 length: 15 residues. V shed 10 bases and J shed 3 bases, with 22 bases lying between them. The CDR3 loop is CATQEGDAGIYEQYF. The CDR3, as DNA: TGTGCCACCCAGGAAGGGGACGCCGGGATCTACGAGCAGTACTTC.

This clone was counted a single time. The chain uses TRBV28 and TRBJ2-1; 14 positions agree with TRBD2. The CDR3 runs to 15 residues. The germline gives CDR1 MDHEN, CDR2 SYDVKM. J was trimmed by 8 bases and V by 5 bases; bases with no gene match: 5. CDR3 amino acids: CASSQRLAGGDEQFF. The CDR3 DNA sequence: TGTGCCAGCAGTCAAAGACTAGCGGGAGGGGATGAGCAGTTCTTC.

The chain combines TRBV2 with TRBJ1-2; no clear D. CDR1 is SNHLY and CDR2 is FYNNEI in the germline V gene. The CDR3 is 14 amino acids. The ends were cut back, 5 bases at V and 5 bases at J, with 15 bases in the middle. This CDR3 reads CASSQIGDQYGYTF. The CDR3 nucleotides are TGTGCCAGCAGTCAAATCGGGGATCAATATGGCTACACCTTC.

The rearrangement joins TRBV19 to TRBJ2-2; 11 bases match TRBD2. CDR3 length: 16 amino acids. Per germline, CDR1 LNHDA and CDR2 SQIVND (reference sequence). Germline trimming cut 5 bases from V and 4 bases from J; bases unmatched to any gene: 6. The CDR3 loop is CASSYGLAGITGELFF. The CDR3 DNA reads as TGTGCCAGTAGTTATGGACTAGCGGGTATCACCGGGGAGCTGTTTTTT.

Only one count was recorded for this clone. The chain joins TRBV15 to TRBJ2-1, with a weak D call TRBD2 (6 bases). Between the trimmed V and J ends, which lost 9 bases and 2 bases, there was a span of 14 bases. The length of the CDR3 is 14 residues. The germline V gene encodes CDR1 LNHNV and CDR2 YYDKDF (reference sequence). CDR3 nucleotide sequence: TGTGCCACGGCGGGCGGGGACGCCTACAATGAGCAGTTCTTC. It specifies CATAGGDAYNEQFF. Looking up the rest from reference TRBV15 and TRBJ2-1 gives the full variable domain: DAMVIQNPRYQVTQFGKPVTLSCSQTLNHNVMYWYQQKSSQAPKLLFHYYDKDFNNEADTPDNFQSRRPNTSFCFLDIRSPGLGDTAMYLCATAGGDAYNEQFFGPGTRLTVL.

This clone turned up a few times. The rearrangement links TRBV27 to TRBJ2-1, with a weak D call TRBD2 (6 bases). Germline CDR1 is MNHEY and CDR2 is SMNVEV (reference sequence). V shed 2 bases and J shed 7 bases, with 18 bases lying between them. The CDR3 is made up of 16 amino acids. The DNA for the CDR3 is TGTGCCAGCAGTTTAGCCAAGGGCGGTGCGGGGAATGAGCAGTTCTTC. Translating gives CASSLAKGGAGNEQFF.

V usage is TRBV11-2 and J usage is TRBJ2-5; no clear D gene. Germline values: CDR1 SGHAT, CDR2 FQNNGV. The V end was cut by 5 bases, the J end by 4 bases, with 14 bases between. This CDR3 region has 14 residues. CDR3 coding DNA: TGTGCCAGCAGCCGGCCGGTACCCCCAGAGACCCAGTACTTC. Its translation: CASSRPVPPETQYF.

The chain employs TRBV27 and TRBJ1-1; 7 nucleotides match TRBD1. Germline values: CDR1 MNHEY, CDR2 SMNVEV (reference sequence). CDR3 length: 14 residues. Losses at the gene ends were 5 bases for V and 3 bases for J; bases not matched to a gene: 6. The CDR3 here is CASSLRTGYTEAFF. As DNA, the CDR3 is TGTGCCAGCAGTCTTCGGACAGGCTACACTGAAGCTTTCTTT.

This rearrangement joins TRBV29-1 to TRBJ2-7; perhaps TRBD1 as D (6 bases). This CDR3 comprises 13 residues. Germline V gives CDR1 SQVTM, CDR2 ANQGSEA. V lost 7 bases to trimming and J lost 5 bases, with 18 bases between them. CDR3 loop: CSAAGDIGDEQYF. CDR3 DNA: TGCAGCGCCGCAGGGGACATCGGCGACGAGCAGTACTTC.

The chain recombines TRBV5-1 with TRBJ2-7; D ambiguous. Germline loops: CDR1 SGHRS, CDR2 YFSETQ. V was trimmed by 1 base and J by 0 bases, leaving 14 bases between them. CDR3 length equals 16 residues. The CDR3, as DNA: TGCGCCAGCAGCTTGTTAGTGGAGTCTAACTCCTACGAGCAGTACTTC. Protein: CASSLLVESNSYEQYF. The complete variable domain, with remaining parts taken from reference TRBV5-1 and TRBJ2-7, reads KAGVTQTPRYLIKTRGQQVTLSCSPISGHRSVSWYQQTPGQGLQFLFEYFSETQRNKGNFPGRFSGRQFSNSRSEMNVSTLELGDSALYLCASSLLVESNSYEQYFGPGTRLTVT.

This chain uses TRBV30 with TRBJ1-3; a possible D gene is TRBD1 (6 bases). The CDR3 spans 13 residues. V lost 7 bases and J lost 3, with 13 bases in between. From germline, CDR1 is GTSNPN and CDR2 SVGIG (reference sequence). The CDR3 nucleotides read TGTGCCTCAAAAACAGGGTTTGGAAACACCATATATTTT. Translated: CASKTGFGNTIYF.

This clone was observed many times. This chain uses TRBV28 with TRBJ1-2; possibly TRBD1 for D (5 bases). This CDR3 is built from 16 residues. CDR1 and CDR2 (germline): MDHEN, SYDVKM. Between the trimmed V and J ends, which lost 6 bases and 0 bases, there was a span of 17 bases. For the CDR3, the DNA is TGTGCCAGCAGCTCTGTCGGGACGGGAGCTAACTATGGCTACACCTTC. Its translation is CASSSVGTGANYGYTF.

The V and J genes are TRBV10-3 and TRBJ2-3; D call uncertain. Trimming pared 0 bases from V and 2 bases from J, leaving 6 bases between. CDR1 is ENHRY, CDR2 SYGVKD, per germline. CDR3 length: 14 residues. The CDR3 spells CAISESDSTDTQYF. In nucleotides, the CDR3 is TGTGCCATCAGTGAGTCTGATTCCACAGATACGCAGTATTTT.